These T cell receptor beta chains were read from a single sample in a study of blood T cell repertoires in COVID-19. Sequencing used immunoSEQ multiplex PCR; TCRdb keeps in-frame clones, though not all of them. Of about 50,000 clones in the sample, approximately 89% are singletons; the top ten hold about 6.5%. Sequenced sample: peripheral blood. All receptors derive from a man in his 60s with acute or convalescent COVID-19. Each CDR3 is given with its conserved first and last residue. The D gene is left open where the match is weak. Size is omitted from some rows. Given values are once, few, many or a class for expanded clones.

.	TRBV15	.	TRBJ1-2	CATSRGADGYTF	TGTGCCACCAGCAGAGGGGCAGATGGCTACACCTTC
TRBD2	TRBV10-2	.	TRBJ2-7	CASSASGTYEQYF	TGCGCCAGCAGTGCTAGCGGGACCTACGAGCAGTACTTC
.	TRBV7-6	.	TRBJ2-5	CASRALETQYF	TGTGCCAGCAGGGCCCTGGAGACCCAGTACTTC
TRBD2	TRBV7-8	.	TRBJ2-7	CASSLPRRLAGGLYEQYF	TGTGCCAGCAGCTTACCTCGGCGGCTAGCGGGAGGGTTGTACGAGCAGTACTTC
.	TRBV10-3	.	TRBJ1-5	CAISENRSPQPQHF	TGTGCCATCAGTGAGAACAGGTCGCCTCAGCCCCAGCATTTT
TRBD1	TRBV4-2	.	TRBJ1-1	CASSRNPRDRGKTEAFF	TGTGCCAGCAGTCGAAACCCCCGGGACAGGGGCAAGACTGAAGCTTTCTTT
.	TRBV30	once	TRBJ2-1	CAWSVSPPYNEQFF	TGTGCCTGGAGTGTGAGTCCACCCTACAATGAGCAGTTCTTC
.	TRBV7-8	.	TRBJ1-2	CASSLARGESVIRNYGYTF	TGTGCCAGCAGCTTAGCGCGGGGGGAGTCAGTGATTAGGAACTATGGCTACACCTTC
TRBD1	TRBV30	.	TRBJ2-7	CAWSVGPTGAYEQYF	TGTGCCTGGAGTGTGGGGCCGACAGGGGCCTACGAGCAGTACTTC
.	TRBV10-3	.	TRBJ1-1	CAISESRPGVTEAFF	TGTGCCATCAGTGAGTCACGTCCGGGGGTCACTGAAGCTTTCTTT
TRBD1	TRBV2	once	TRBJ2-7	CASSQRTGVSYEQYF	TGTGCCAGCAGCCAACGGACAGGGGTCTCCTACGAGCAGTACTTC
.	TRBV7-9	.	TRBJ1-1	CASSLIHPVNTEAFF	TGTGCCAGCAGCTTAATTCACCCGGTGAACACTGAAGCTTTCTTT
TRBD1	TRBV3-1/TRBV3-2	.	TRBJ1-4	CASSHWTGGNEKLFF	TGTGCCAGCAGCCACTGGACAGGGGGTAATGAAAAACTGTTTTTT
.	TRBV19	.	TRBJ2-7	CASSIGAGPYYEQYF	TGTGCCAGTAGTATAGGCGCAGGTCCTTACTACGAGCAGTACTTC
TRBD2	TRBV18	.	TRBJ2-1	CASSPLAGVDEQFF	TGTGCCAGCTCACCCCTAGCGGGAGTCGATGAGCAGTTCTTC
TRBD2	TRBV4-2	.	TRBJ2-1	CASSQDPGSGRTNEQFF	TGTGCCAGCAGCCAAGACCCAGGGAGCGGGAGGACAAATGAGCAGTTCTTC
TRBD2	TRBV5-4	few	TRBJ2-1	CASSLVGGRSGGNEQFF	TGTGCCAGCAGCTTGGTGGGCGGGAGAAGTGGGGGCAATGAGCAGTTCTTC
TRBD1	TRBV7-9	once	TRBJ1-3	CASSPWDRGSYSGNTIYF	TGTGCCAGCAGCCCGTGGGACAGGGGATCCTATTCTGGAAACACCATATATTTT
.	TRBV5-1	.	TRBJ2-7	CASSLEPTAYEQYF	TGCGCCAGCAGCTTGGAACCTACCGCCTACGAGCAGTACTTC
TRBD1	TRBV7-3	.	TRBJ1-6	CASSLTGVNSPLHF	TGTGCCAGCAGCTTGACAGGGGTCAATTCACCCCTCCACTTT
.	TRBV30	.	TRBJ1-4	CAWKQTWDEKLFF	TGTGCCTGGAAACAGACCTGGGATGAAAAACTGTTTTTT
TRBD2	TRBV18	.	TRBJ2-2	CASSGLAGDTGELFF	TGTGCCAGCTCAGGACTAGCGGGGGACACCGGGGAGCTGTTTTTT
.	TRBV28	.	TRBJ2-3	CASSLELGTDTQYF	TGTGCCAGCAGTTTAGAACTAGGCACAGATACGCAGTATTTT
.	TRBV29-1	.	TRBJ2-3	CSVKLTGDTQYF	TGCAGCGTTAAGCTGACGGGGGATACGCAGTATTTT
.	TRBV7-6	.	TRBJ2-1	CASSLSSPNEQFF	TGTGCCAGCAGCTTATCAAGCCCCAATGAGCAGTTCTTC